This TCR beta chain was observed in a study of shared T cell receptors in the human thymus. Germline CDR1 LGHNT, CDR2 FRNRAP. This CDR3 contains 15 residues. J was trimmed by 2 bases and V by 8 bases; bases with no gene match: 9. TCRdb keeps only in-frame clones here, not all; method: immunoSEQ multiplex PCR. Found here are roughly 660,000 clones, roughly 90% of them singletons; the top ten hold 0.0095% to 0.013%. The same sample was also studied in work on human thymus T cells.

The TCR originated in a boy under two years old with a congenital heart defect. The sample comprised thymocytes. The chain employs TRBV12-5 and TRBJ2-3; 8 bases agree with TRBD2. CDR3 sequence (DNA): TGTGCTAGTCTCCCAGCGGGAGAAGTCACAGATACGCAGTATTTT. Protein: CASLPAGEVTDTQYF.